A selection of T cell receptor beta chains follows, all from one sample in a study of blood T cell repertoires in COVID-19. Libraries were prepared by immunoSEQ multiplex PCR; TCRdb keeps only in-frame clonotypes and omits some of them. The profile shows 150,000 or so clones, approximately 84% of them singletons. What was sequenced was peripheral blood. These receptors were obtained from a woman older than 75 with acute or convalescent COVID-19. CDR3s include the opening cysteine and the closing phenylalanine or tryptophan. The D gene is left open where the match is weak. Not every row has a clone size; where given, it reads once, few, many or a size class.

D	V	size	J	DNA	CDR3
-	TRBV11-2	-	TRBJ1-6	TGTGCCAGCAGCTTAAAAAGGGGGGGCGTTTCTCATTCACCCCTCCACTTT	CASSLKRGGVSHSPLHF
-	TRBV15	-	TRBJ2-7	TGTGCCACCAGCAGAGATCACAGGGCCTACGAGCAGTACTTC	CATSRDHRAYEQYF
-	TRBV7-9	-	TRBJ2-7	TGTGCCAGCAGTTTAACCACTAGTAACGCCTACGAGCAGTACTTC	CASSLTTSNAYEQYF
-	TRBV5-5	-	TRBJ1-3	TGTGCCAGCAGCTCAGGGGCCCACTCTGGAAACACCATATATTTT	CASSSGAHSGNTIYF
-	TRBV6-2/TRBV6-3	-	TRBJ2-1	TGTGCCAGCAGTTCCAGTGACTCCTACAATGAGCAGTTCTTC	CASSSSDSYNEQFF
TRBD1	TRBV29-1	once	TRBJ2-1	TGCAGCGTTGGGGACAGGGGTAATGATGAGCAGTTCTTC	CSVGDRGNDEQFF
-	TRBV12-2	-	TRBJ2-7	TGTGCAAGTCGCCGTACCGGGACAGGGAGCTACGAGCAGTACTTC	CASRRTGTGSYEQYF
TRBD2	TRBV2	-	TRBJ2-7	TGTGCCAGCATGAAACTAGCGGGAGTTAGCGAGCAGTACTTC	CASMKLAGVSEQYF
-	TRBV4-1	few	TRBJ2-3	TGCGCCAGCAGCCAGGGTCGGGGTAGCGCCGGACTGAATACGCAGTATTTT	CASSQGRGSAGLNTQYF
TRBD2	TRBV6-2/TRBV6-3	-	TRBJ2-1	TGTGCCAGCAGTTGGGGCCGAGGGCGGGAGGTTTACAATGAGCAGTTCTTC	CASSWGRGREVYNEQFF
-	TRBV27	-	TRBJ1-5	TGTGCCAGCAGTTTATTCAGGGGCAATCAGCCCCAGCATTTT	CASSLFRGNQPQHF
-	TRBV20-1	-	TRBJ2-5	TGCAGTGCTAGTCCCGGCCAAGAGACCCAGTACTTC	CSASPGQETQYF
TRBD2	TRBV5-5	-	TRBJ2-2	TGTGCCAGCAGCTTGAGCGGGAGGTACACCGGGGAGCTGTTTTTT	CASSLSGRYTGELFF
-	TRBV6-5	-	TRBJ2-2	TGTGCCAGCAGTTACGTTACGGGAAGTGGAGCCGGGGAGCTGTTTTTT	CASSYVTGSGAGELFF